This T cell receptor (beta chain) originates from a study of blood T cell repertoires in COVID-19. In the study overall: Both acute and convalescent COVID-19 samples were obtained from the United States, Italy and Spain.

Individuals drawn from 24 US areas were about 18 to 95 years old. Cohorts were based on clinical histories the participants reported. Method: immunoSEQ multiplex PCR; TCRdb's copy keeps in-frame clones and lacks some. The sample contains fewer than 350,000 clones, about 85% of which appear only once. Between the trimmed V and J ends, which lost 4 bases and 4 bases, there was a span of 11 bases. The germline V gene encodes CDR1 SGHRS and CDR2 YFSETQ. There are 13 residues in the CDR3. Sequencing was performed on PBMCs or T cells enriched from blood (not recorded which). The clonotype was recovered from a woman aged 45-65 years who had recovered from COVID-19. The V and J genes are TRBV5-1 and TRBJ1-2; the D gene is possibly TRBD1 (5 bases). The CDR3 spells CASSTGGFYGYTF. CDR3 DNA sequence: TGCGCCAGCAGCACCGGGGGATTCTATGGCTACACCTTC.